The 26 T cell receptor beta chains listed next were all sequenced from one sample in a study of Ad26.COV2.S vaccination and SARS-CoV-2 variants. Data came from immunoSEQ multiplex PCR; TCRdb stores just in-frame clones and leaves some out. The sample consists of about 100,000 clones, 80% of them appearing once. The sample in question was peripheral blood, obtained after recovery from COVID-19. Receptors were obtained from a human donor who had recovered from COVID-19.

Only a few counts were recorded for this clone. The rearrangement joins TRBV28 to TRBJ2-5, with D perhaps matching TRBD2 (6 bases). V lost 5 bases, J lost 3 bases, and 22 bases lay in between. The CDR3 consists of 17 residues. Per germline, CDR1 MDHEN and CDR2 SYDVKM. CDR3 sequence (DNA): TGTGCCAGCAGTCCACCGGGACTTCAGATCCCTAAAGAGACCCAGTACTTC. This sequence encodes CASSPPGLQIPKETQYF.

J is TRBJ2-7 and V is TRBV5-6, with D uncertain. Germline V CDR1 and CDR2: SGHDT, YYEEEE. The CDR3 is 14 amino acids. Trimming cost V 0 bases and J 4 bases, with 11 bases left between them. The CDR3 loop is CASSLEGIAYEQYF. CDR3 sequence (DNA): TGTGCCAGCAGCTTGGAAGGCATTGCTTACGAGCAGTACTTC.

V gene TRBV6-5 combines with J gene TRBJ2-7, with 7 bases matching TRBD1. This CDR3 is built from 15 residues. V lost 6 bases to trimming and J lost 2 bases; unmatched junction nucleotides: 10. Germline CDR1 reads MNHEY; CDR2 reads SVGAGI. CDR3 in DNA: TGTGCCAGCAGCCGTACAGGGGTACGGGCCTACGAGCAGTACTTC. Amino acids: CASSRTGVRAYEQYF.

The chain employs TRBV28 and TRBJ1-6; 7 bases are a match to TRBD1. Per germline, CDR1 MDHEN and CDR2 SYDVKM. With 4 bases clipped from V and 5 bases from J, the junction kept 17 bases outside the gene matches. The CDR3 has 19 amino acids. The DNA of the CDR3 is TGTGCCAGCAGTTCCAACAGCCCGGGACAGACTTTGAATAATTCACCCCTCCACTTT. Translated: CASSSNSPGQTLNNSPLHF.

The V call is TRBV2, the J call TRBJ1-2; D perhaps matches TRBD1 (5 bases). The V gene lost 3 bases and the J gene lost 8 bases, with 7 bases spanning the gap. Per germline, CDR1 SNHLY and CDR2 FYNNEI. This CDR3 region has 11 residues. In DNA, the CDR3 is TGTGCCAGCAGTGAGGGGCGCGGCTACACCTTC. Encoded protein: CASSEGRGYTF. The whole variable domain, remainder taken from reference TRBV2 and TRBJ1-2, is EPEVTQTPSHQVTQMGQEVILRCVPISNHLYFYWYRQILGQKVEFLVSFYNNEISEKSEIFDDQFSVERPDGSNFTLKIRSTKLEDSAMYFCASSEGRGYTFGSGTRLTVV.

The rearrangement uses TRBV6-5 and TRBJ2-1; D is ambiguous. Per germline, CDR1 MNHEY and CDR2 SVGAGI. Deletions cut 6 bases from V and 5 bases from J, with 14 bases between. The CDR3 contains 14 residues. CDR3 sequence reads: CASRPTPPNNEQFF. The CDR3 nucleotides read TGTGCCAGCAGGCCTACCCCCCCAAACAATGAGCAGTTCTTC.

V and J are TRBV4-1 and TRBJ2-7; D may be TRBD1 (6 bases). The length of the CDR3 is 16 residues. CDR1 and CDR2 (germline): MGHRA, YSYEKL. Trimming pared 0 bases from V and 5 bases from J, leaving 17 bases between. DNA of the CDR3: TGCGCCAGCAGCCAAGACACGAACAGGGCGTGGAACGAGCAGTACTTC. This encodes CASSQDTNRAWNEQYF.

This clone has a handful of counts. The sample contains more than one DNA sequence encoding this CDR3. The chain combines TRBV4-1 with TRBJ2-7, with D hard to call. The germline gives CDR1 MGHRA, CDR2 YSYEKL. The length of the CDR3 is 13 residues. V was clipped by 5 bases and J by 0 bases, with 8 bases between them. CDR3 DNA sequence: TGCGCCAGCAGCTATCGCCTCTCCTACGAGCAGTACTTC. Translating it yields CASSYRLSYEQYF.

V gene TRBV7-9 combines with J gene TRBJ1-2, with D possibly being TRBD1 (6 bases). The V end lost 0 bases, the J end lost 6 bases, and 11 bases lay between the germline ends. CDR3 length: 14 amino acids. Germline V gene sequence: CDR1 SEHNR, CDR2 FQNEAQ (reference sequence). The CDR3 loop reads CASSLAGGVDGYTF. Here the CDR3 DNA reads TGTGCCAGCAGCTTAGCAGGGGGAGTTGATGGCTACACCTTC.

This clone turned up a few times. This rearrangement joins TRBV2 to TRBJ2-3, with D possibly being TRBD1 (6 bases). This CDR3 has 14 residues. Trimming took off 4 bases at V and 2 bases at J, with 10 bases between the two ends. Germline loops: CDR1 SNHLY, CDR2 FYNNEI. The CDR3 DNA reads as TGTGCCAGCAGTGGGGGGCATCCCACAGATACGCAGTATTTT. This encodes CASSGGHPTDTQYF. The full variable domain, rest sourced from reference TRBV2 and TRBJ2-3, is EPEVTQTPSHQVTQMGQEVILRCVPISNHLYFYWYRQILGQKVEFLVSFYNNEISEKSEIFDDQFSVERPDGSNFTLKIRSTKLEDSAMYFCASSGGHPTDTQYFGPGTRLTVL.

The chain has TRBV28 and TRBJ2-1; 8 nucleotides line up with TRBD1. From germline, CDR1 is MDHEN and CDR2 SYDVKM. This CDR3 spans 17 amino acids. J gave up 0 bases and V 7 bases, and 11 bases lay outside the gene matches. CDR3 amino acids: CASTTGEQLYSYNEQFF. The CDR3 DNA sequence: TGTGCCAGCACGACAGGGGAGCAACTATACTCCTACAATGAGCAGTTCTTC.

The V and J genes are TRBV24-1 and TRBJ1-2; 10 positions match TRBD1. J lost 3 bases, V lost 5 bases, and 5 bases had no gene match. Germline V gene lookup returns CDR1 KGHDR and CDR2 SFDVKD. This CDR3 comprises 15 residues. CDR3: CATSGTGGGYYGYTF. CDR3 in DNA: TGTGCCACCAGTGGGACAGGGGGAGGGTACTATGGCTACACCTTC.

The CDR3 region is CASSYRVRTEAFF. The CDR3 DNA follows: TGTGCCAGCAGTTACAGGGTGCGAACTGAAGCTTTCTTT. This chain joins TRBV28 and TRBJ1-1; possibly TRBD1 for D (6 bases). Trimming pared 4 bases from V and 5 bases from J, leaving 11 bases between. CDR1 MDHEN and CDR2 SYDVKM come from the germline V gene. The CDR3 has 13 residues.

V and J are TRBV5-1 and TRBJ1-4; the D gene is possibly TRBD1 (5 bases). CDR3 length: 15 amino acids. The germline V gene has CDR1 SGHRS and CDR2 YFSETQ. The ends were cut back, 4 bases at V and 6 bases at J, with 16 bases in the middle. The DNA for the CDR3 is TGCGCCAGCAGCCCAGCTTCAGGGTCAGATGAAAAACTGTTTTTT. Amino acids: CASSPASGSDEKLFF.

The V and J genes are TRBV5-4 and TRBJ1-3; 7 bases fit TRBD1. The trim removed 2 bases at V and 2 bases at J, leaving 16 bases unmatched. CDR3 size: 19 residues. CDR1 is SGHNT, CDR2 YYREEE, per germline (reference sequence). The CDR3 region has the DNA TGTGCCAGCAGCTTAGGCACCCCCTCAGGGGGGATAACTGGAAACACCATATATTTT. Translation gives CASSLGTPSGGITGNTIYF. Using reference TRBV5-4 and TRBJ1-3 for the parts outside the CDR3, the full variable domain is ETGVTQSPTHLIKTRGQQVTLRCSSQSGHNTVSWYQQALGQGPQFIFQYYREEENGRGNFPPRFSGLQFPNYSSELNVNALELDDSALYLCASSLGTPSGGITGNTIYFGEGSWLTVV.

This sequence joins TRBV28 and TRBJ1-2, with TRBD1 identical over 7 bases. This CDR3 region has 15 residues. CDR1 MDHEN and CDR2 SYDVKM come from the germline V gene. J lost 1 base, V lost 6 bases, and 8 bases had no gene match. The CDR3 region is CASSPGQSLNYGYTF. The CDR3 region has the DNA TGTGCCAGCAGCCCGGGACAGTCCCTTAACTATGGCTACACCTTC.

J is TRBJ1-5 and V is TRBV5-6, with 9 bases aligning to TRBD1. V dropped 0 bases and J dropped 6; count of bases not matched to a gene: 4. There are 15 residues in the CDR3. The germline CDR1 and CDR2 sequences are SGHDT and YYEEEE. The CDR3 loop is CASSLASDRGQPQHF. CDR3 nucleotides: TGTGCCAGCAGCTTGGCGTCGGACAGGGGTCAGCCCCAGCATTTT.

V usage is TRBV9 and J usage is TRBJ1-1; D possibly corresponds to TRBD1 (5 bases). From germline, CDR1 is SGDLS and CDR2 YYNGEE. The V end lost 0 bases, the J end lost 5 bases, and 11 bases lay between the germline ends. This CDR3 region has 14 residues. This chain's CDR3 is CASSVAREITEAFF. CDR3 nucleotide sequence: TGTGCCAGCAGCGTAGCCAGGGAGATTACTGAAGCTTTCTTT.

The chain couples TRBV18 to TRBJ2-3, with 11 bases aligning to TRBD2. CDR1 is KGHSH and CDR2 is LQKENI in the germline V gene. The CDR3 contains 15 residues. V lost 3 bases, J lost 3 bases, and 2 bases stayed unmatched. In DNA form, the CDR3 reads TGTGCCAGCTCACCGACTAGCGGGATGACAGATACGCAGTATTTT. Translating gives CASSPTSGMTDTQYF.

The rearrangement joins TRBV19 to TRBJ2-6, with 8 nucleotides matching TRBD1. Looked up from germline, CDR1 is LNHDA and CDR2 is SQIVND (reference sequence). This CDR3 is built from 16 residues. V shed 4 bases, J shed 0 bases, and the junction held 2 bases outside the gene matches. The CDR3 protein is CASSTTGDSGANVLTF. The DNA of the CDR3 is TGTGCCAGTAGTACGACAGGGGACTCTGGGGCCAACGTCCTGACTTTC.

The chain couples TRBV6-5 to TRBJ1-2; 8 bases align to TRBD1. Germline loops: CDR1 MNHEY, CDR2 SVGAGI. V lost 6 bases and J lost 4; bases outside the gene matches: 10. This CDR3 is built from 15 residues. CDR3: CASSPGGNAVYGYTF. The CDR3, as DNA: TGTGCCAGCAGCCCAGGGGGCAACGCCGTCTATGGCTACACCTTC.

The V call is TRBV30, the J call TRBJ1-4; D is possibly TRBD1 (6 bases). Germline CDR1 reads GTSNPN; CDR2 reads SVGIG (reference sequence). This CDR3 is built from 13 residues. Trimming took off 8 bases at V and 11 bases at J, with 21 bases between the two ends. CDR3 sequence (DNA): TGTGCCCGCGGGGGGGCGCGAGGTCGGAAACTGTTTTTT. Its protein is CARGGARGRKLFF. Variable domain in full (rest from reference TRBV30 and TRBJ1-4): SQTIHQWPATLVQPVGSPLSLECTVEGTSNPNLYWYRQAAGRGLQLLFYSVGIGQISSEVPQNLSASRPQDRQFILSSKKLLLSDSGFYLCARGGARGRKLFFGSGTQLSVL.

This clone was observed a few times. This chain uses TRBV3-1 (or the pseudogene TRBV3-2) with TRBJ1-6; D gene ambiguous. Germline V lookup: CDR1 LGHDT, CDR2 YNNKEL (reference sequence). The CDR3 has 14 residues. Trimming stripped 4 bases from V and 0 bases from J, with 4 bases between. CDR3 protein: CASSLGSYNSPLHF. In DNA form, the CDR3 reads TGTGCCAGCAGCCTCGGCTCCTATAATTCACCCCTCCACTTT.

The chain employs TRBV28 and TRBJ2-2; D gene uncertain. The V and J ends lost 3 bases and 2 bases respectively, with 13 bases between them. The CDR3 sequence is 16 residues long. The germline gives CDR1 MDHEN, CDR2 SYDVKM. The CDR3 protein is CASSFIFTINTGELFF. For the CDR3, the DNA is TGTGCCAGCAGTTTTATTTTTACTATCAACACCGGGGAGCTGTTTTTT.

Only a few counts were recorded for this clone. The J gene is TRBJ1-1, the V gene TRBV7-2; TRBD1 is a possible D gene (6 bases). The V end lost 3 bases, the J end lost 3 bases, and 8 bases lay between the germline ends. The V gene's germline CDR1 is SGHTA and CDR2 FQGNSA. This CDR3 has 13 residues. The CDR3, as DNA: TGTGCCAGCAGCTTGGCAGGGGACACTGAAGCTTTCTTT. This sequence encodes CASSLAGDTEAFF.

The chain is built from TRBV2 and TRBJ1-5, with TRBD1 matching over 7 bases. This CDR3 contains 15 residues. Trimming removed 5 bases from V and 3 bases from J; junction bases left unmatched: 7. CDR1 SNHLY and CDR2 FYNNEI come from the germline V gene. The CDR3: CASSREGGINQPQHF. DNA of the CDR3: TGTGCCAGCAGTCGCGAAGGGGGCATCAATCAGCCCCAGCATTTT.